The present TCR beta chain was sequenced within a study of blood T cell repertoires in COVID-19. Study as a whole: Samples taken during acute and convalescent COVID-19 were collected in the United States, Italy and Spain. Sample material is recorded as cDNA or gDNA derived from T cells, B-cell-depleted T cells, or PBMCs.

TCRdb's copy holds only in-frame clones and misses some; the assay was immunoSEQ multiplex PCR. The table includes about 250,000 clones, 87% detected once. The V gene's germline CDR1 is MNHEY and CDR2 SVGAGI. This CDR3 spans 13 amino acids. Trimming removed 10 bases from V and 3 bases from J, with 12 bases in between. Sequencing was performed on peripheral blood. This chain joins TRBV6-5 and TRBJ1-4; no clear D gene. The TCR originated in a man between 18 and 35 years old with active or convalescent COVID-19. The CDR3 DNA reads as TGTGCCACCGAGCAGCGGGCTAATGAAAAACTGTTTTTT. Residues: CATEQRANEKLFF.